A single sample is the source of the 30 T cell receptor beta chains below, sequenced in a study of T-cell memory formation after mild COVID-19. TCRdb re-called the 5' RACE reads with MiXCR, one entry per CDR3 protein. The sample contains around 450,000 distinct CDR3 sequences, 20% of which appear only once. The sequencing input was PBMCs or a T cell subset sorted from them (not recorded which). These receptors were obtained from an adult woman who had mild COVID-19 (a few samples of this study predate the infection). Cell type and time point are not known.

This clonotype has more than one count but fewer than ten. This chain links TRBV12-3 or TRBV12-4 with TRBJ1-4, with D hard to call. V lost 5 bases to trimming and J lost 8 bases, with 15 bases between them. This CDR3 has 14 amino acids. CDR3 amino acids: CASSRVLLMEKLFF. Written as DNA, the CDR3 is TGTGCCAGCAGTCGGGTCCTTCTAATGGAAAAACTGTTTTTT.

This clonotype was seen a handful of times. J is TRBJ2-2 and V is TRBV6-5; unclear D gene. V lost 4 bases and J 4 bases, leaving 7 bases between the germline ends. The CDR3 is 13 residues long. Germline CDR1 reads MNHEY; CDR2 reads SVGAGI. Written as DNA, the CDR3 is TGTGCCAGCAGTTCTCGACTCACCGGGGAGCTGTTTTTT. Its protein is CASSSRLTGELFF.

The chain recombines TRBV7-6 with TRBJ1-1, with D perhaps TRBD1 (6 bases). Trimming cost V 2 bases and J 5 bases, with 12 bases left between them. The CDR3 covers 14 residues. Germline loops: CDR1 SGHVS, CDR2 FNYEAQ. The CDR3 DNA follows: TGTGCCAGCAGCTTAATGGACAGAGGGACTGAAGCTTTCTTT. Protein: CASSLMDRGTEAFF.

The chain recombines TRBV4-1 with TRBJ1-4, with no clear D. Trimming pared 2 bases from V and 4 bases from J, leaving 5 bases between. CDR1 and CDR2 from the germline V gene are MGHRA and YSYEKL. This CDR3 is 13 amino acids long. The DNA for the CDR3 is TGCGCCAGCAGCCAACACAGTAATGAAAAACTGTTTTTT. Protein sequence: CASSQHSNEKLFF.

The V and J genes are TRBV6-2 or TRBV6-3 and TRBJ2-5, with TRBD2 matching over 8 bases. Trimming took 2 bases from V and 4 from J; bases not matched to a gene: 6. Per germline, CDR1 MNHEY and CDR2 SVGEGT. The CDR3 is 15 amino acids. CDR3 residues: CASSYGVAGRETQYF. The CDR3 DNA sequence: TGTGCCAGCAGTTACGGGGTAGCGGGACGAGAGACCCAGTACTTC.

The chain couples TRBV27 to TRBJ2-1; maybe TRBD1 (6 bases). V lost 6 bases and J lost 6, with 12 bases in between. The CDR3 loop spans 13 amino acids. Germline values: CDR1 MNHEY, CDR2 SMNVEV (reference sequence). CDR3 amino acids: CASRTTGRNEQFF. The CDR3, as DNA: TGTGCCAGCAGAACAACAGGGCGCAATGAGCAGTTCTTC.

This clonotype has only a few counts. V usage is TRBV7-9 and J usage is TRBJ2-2; D remains unclear. The length of the CDR3 is 18 residues. Between the trimmed V and J ends, which lost 2 bases and 3 bases, there was a span of 19 bases. Germline values: CDR1 SEHNR, CDR2 FQNEAQ (reference sequence). The CDR3 DNA reads as TGTGCCAGCAGCTTACCCATGGATCAGGAGATGGACACCGGGGAGCTGTTTTTT. Protein: CASSLPMDQEMDTGELFF. Using reference TRBV7-9 and TRBJ2-2 for the parts outside the CDR3, the full variable domain is DTGVSQNPRHKITKRGQNVTFRCDPISEHNRLYWYRQTLGQGPEFLTYFQNEAQLEKSRLLSDRFSAERPKGSFSTLEIQRTEQGDSAMYLCASSLPMDQEMDTGELFFGEGSRLTVL.

V usage is TRBV3-1 and J usage is TRBJ2-2; D gene uncertain. From germline, CDR1 is LGHDT and CDR2 YNNKEL (reference sequence). The CDR3 sequence is 12 residues long. With 1 base removed from V and 8 bases from J, the gap between germline ends came to 5 bases. CDR3 sequence: CASSQGGGELFF. CDR3 DNA: TGTGCCAGCAGCCAAGGTGGTGGGGAGCTGTTTTTT.

J is TRBJ1-4 and V is TRBV12-3 or TRBV12-4; D ambiguous. V was cut by 4 bases and J by 7 bases, with 16 bases left in between. The CDR3 extends over 15 amino acids. The CDR3 coding sequence is TGTGCCAGCAGTTCCCCCCGGGCTGTGGGTGAAAAACTGTTTTTT. Protein: CASSSPRAVGEKLFF.

This clonotype was picked up a small number of times. The chain links TRBV29-1 to TRBJ1-5, with D maybe TRBD1 (5 bases). Trimming stripped 4 bases from V and 4 bases from J, with 11 bases between. Germline V gene data show CDR1 as SQVTM and CDR2 as ANQGSEA. The CDR3 totals 13 residues. In DNA form, the CDR3 reads TGCAGCGTTGGTCGGGGCATTAATCAGCCCCAGCATTTT. Its translation is CSVGRGINQPQHF.

The V call is TRBV11-2, the J call TRBJ2-3; no clear D. Germline CDR1 SGHAT, CDR2 FQNNGV. The CDR3 consists of 17 residues. Trimming pared 0 bases from V and 0 bases from J, leaving 13 bases between. The CDR3 region is CASSLEVQITSTDTQYF. CDR3 in DNA: TGTGCCAGCAGCTTAGAAGTACAGATAACTAGCACAGATACGCAGTATTTT.

The gene calls are TRBV7-2 and TRBJ1-1, with D unresolved. The CDR3 extends over 13 amino acids. Trimming shortened V by 1 base and J by 3 bases, and 6 bases separated the two germline ends. Germline V gene sequence: CDR1 SGHTA, CDR2 FQGNSA. The CDR3 DNA is TGTGCCAGCAGCTTAGGGGATTACACTGAAGCTTTCTTT. Translating it yields CASSLGDYTEAFF.

This clonotype has more than one count but fewer than ten. The rearrangement links TRBV5-1 to TRBJ2-2; D is perhaps TRBD1 (5 bases). Per the germline V gene, CDR1 is SGHRS and CDR2 is YFSETQ. The CDR3 contains 13 residues. Trimming removed 8 bases at V and 7 bases at J, with 15 bases between. CDR3 bases: TGCGCCAGTCGCCCCCAGGGCTACGGGGAGCTGTTTTTT. Translation gives CASRPQGYGELFF.

The chain employs TRBV3-1 and TRBJ2-5; D is undetermined. CDR1 and CDR2 from the germline V gene are LGHDT and YNNKEL (reference sequence). This CDR3 is built from 14 residues. Trimming left V 0 bases short and J 7 bases short, with 12 bases between. CDR3 in amino acids: CASSQDPSTGTQYF. CDR3 nucleotides: TGTGCCAGCAGCCAAGACCCCTCGACGGGGACCCAGTACTTC.

This clonotype showed up just a few times. The gene calls are TRBV5-1 and TRBJ1-5; perhaps TRBD1 as D (5 bases). This CDR3 comprises 15 residues. V was pared by 2 bases and J by 0 bases, with 9 bases between. The V gene's germline CDR1 is SGHRS and CDR2 YFSETQ. CDR3 sequence (DNA): TGCGCCAGCAGCTTTGGGACGGATAGCAATCAGCCCCAGCATTTT. Its translation: CASSFGTDSNQPQHF.

This clonotype appeared a few times. This sequence joins TRBV9 and TRBJ2-3, with TRBD2 matching 9 bases. J was trimmed by 2 bases and V by 0 bases; bases with no gene match: 7. Germline lookup yields CDR1 SGDLS and CDR2 YYNGEE. The CDR3 length is 17 residues. Here the CDR3 reads CASSVGASGIYTDTQYF. The DNA for the CDR3 is TGTGCCAGCAGCGTAGGGGCTAGCGGGATCTACACAGATACGCAGTATTTT.

This clonotype was seen many times. The rearrangement links TRBV29-1 to TRBJ1-1; 7 positions match TRBD1. The V and J ends lost 7 bases and 6 bases, in that order; junction bases with no gene match: 8. The CDR3 contains 12 residues. Germline V lookup: CDR1 SQVTM, CDR2 ANQGSEA. CDR3 region: CSASRGRAEAFF. CDR3 sequence (DNA): TGCAGCGCCTCCAGGGGGAGGGCTGAAGCTTTCTTT.

This clonotype was seen only a few times. The chain combines TRBV12-3 or TRBV12-4 with TRBJ1-1; no definite D call. V was pared by 6 bases and J by 1 base, with 9 bases between. The CDR3 is made up of 13 amino acids. Here the CDR3 DNA reads TGTGCCAGCAGAAGTTCCGGGAACACTGAAGCTTTCTTT. Amino acid sequence: CASRSSGNTEAFF.

The chain is built from TRBV20-1 and TRBJ2-7; D unclear. This CDR3 has 15 residues. The V gene lost 6 bases and the J gene lost 2 bases, with 20 bases spanning the gap. Germline assignment: CDR1 DFQATT and CDR2 SNEGSKA (reference sequence). CDR3 amino acids: CSANQLGLDAYEQYF. In DNA form, the CDR3 reads TGCAGTGCGAACCAGCTAGGGCTGGACGCCTACGAGCAGTACTTC.

This clonotype showed up many times. This chain links TRBV21-1 with TRBJ2-7. TRBV21-1 is an annotated pseudogene. The CDR3 loop spans 12 amino acids. The DNA of the CDR3 is TGTGCCAGCAGCAACGCTGGAGACGAGCAGTACTTC. Its translation: CASSNAGDEQYF.

This clonotype was detected ten times or more. In DNA form, the CDR3 reads TGTGCCAGCAGCGAGTTTGGCTATGGCTACACCTTC. The encoded protein is CASSEFGYGYTF. The chain combines TRBV28 with TRBJ1-2; no firm D call. The germline V gene encodes CDR1 MDHEN and CDR2 SYDVKM. This CDR3 has 12 amino acids. The V end lost 6 bases, the J end lost 4 bases, and 9 bases lay between the germline ends.

CDR3 loop: CASKFRGRTDTQYF. The CDR3 bases are TGTGCCAGCAAGTTTAGGGGGCGCACAGATACGCAGTATTTT. V gene TRBV7-8 combines with J gene TRBJ2-3; TRBD1 agrees at 7 bases. There are 14 residues in the CDR3. V was clipped by 7 bases and J by 1 base; unmatched bases: 5. Per germline, CDR1 SGHVS and CDR2 FQNEAQ.

This clonotype was observed a few times. This chain links TRBV5-4 with TRBJ2-7; D call uncertain. The V end was cut by 0 bases, the J end by 3 bases, with 13 bases between. The CDR3 contains 15 residues. Germline CDR1 is SGHNT and CDR2 is YYREEE (reference sequence). The CDR3 spells CASSLDSSLIYEQYF. CDR3 sequence (DNA): TGTGCCAGCAGCTTGGACAGTTCCCTCATCTACGAGCAGTACTTC.

The gene calls are TRBV29-1 and TRBJ1-5; 7 bases are shared with TRBD1. This CDR3 contains 13 residues. V was pared by 1 base and J by 4 bases, with 1 base of the junction left unmatched. Germline assignment: CDR1 SQVTM and CDR2 ANQGSEA. The CDR3 nucleotides are TGCAGCGTTGAAGGGGACAGTAATCAGCCCCAGCATTTT. Translation: CSVEGDSNQPQHF.

The gene calls are TRBV13 and TRBJ2-5; the D is unclear. The ends were cut back, 5 bases at V and 7 bases at J, with 14 bases in the middle. Germline CDR1 is PRHDT and CDR2 is FYEKMQ (reference sequence). The CDR3 contains 13 residues. In nucleotides, the CDR3 is TGTGCCAGCAGCGGAGACTGGGAAGGGACCCAGTACTTC. Translating it yields CASSGDWEGTQYF.

This sequence joins TRBV7-2 and TRBJ2-5; 7 bases align to TRBD2. Losses at the gene ends were 1 base for V and 5 bases for J; bases not matched to a gene: 25. This CDR3 is 21 amino acids long. CDR1 and CDR2 from the germline V gene are SGHTA and FQGNSA. The CDR3 protein is CASSLVPTYSLAGGGGETQYF. CDR3 sequence (DNA): TGTGCCAGCAGCTTAGTCCCAACCTACTCCCTCGCGGGCGGGGGAGGGGAGACCCAGTACTTC.

The sample holds a few counts of this clonotype. The chain links TRBV7-3 to TRBJ2-6; D gene uncertain. Per the germline V gene, CDR1 is SGHTA and CDR2 is FQGTGA. The V gene lost 5 bases and the J gene lost 4 bases, with 9 bases spanning the gap. The CDR3 runs 14 residues. CDR3 coding DNA: TGTGCCAGCAGCCCCTTTGCCGGGGCCAACGTCCTGACTTTC. This codes for CASSPFAGANVLTF. The variable domain in full, with the rest retrieved from reference TRBV7-3 and TRBJ2-6, is GAGVSQTPSNKVTEKGKYVELRCDPISGHTALYWYRQSLGQGPEFLIYFQGTGAADDSGLPNDRFFAVRPEGSVSTLKIQRTERGDSAVYLCASSPFAGANVLTFGAGSRLTVL.

This clonotype was found a few times. V gene TRBV30 combines with J gene TRBJ2-6, with D hard to call. Trimming left V 4 bases short and J 2 bases short, with 9 bases between. Per the germline V gene, CDR1 is GTSNPN and CDR2 is SVGIG (reference sequence). This CDR3 contains 14 residues. CDR3 loop: CAWMSEPGANVLTF. In nucleotides, the CDR3 is TGTGCCTGGATGTCGGAACCTGGGGCCAACGTCCTGACTTTC.

This clonotype was seen once. This chain links TRBV4-1 with TRBJ1-2, with TRBD1 matching 8 bases. Trimming at V came to 0 bases and at J to 4 bases, leaving 10 bases not matched to a gene. The CDR3 runs 17 residues. CDR1 and CDR2 (germline): MGHRA, YSYEKL. The CDR3 here is CASSQDGGTGVLYGYTF. For the CDR3, the DNA is TGCGCCAGCAGCCAAGATGGCGGGACAGGAGTACTCTATGGCTACACCTTC.

This clonotype was observed a few times. The chain has TRBV25-1 and TRBJ2-4; D call uncertain. There are 14 residues in the CDR3. The germline V gene has CDR1 MGHDK and CDR2 SYGVNS. Trimming removed 2 bases from V and 0 bases from J, with 5 bases in between. The CDR3 nucleotides read TGTGCCAGCAGTGAAATGGCAGCCAAAAACATTCAGTACTTC. This gives the protein CASSEMAAKNIQYF.